The 29 T cell receptor beta chains given below trace back to one sample, sequenced in a study of T cell repertoires in cytomegalovirus infection. These receptors' antigens are unknown. Via MiXCR, TCRdb re-called the reads, giving one row per CDR3 protein. Among hundreds of thousands of distinct CDR3 sequences listed, about 29% were seen once. The sample here was cultured PBMCs, taken from culture after CMV antigen stimulation. These receptors were obtained from a human donor in good health (CMV status not recorded). Some clones in this sample may be carry-over from other donors' samples.

In this sample, this clonotype turned up a few times. The chain employs TRBV11-2 and TRBJ2-3, with D maybe TRBD2 (5 bases). Looked up from germline, CDR1 is SGHAT and CDR2 is FQNNGV. Trimming left V 7 bases short and J 0 bases short, with 17 bases between. This CDR3 contains 16 residues. CDR3 amino acids: CASTLNPGGSTDTQYF. The CDR3 coding sequence is TGTGCCAGCACCCTAAACCCAGGAGGAAGCACAGATACGCAGTATTTT.

This sequence joins TRBV18 and TRBJ1-5; D not certain. Looked up from germline, CDR1 is KGHSH and CDR2 is LQKENI. Trimming pared 3 bases from V and 2 bases from J, leaving 8 bases between. The CDR3 spans 14 residues. The chain's CDR3 is CASSPVEGNQPQHF. The DNA of the CDR3 is TGTGCCAGCTCACCTGTGGAGGGCAATCAGCCCCAGCATTTT.

The rearrangement links TRBV30 to TRBJ2-1; 10 bases agree with TRBD1. Germline CDR1 reads GTSNPN; CDR2 reads SVGIG (reference sequence). This CDR3 is 12 amino acids long. The CDR3, as DNA: TGTGGAGGGACAGGGGATCGCGGTGAGCAGTTCTTC. Its protein product is CGGTGDRGEQFF.

The genes are TRBV7-2 and TRBJ1-1, with no clear D. The V end was cut by 4 bases, the J end by 8 bases, with 11 bases between. The CDR3 consists of 12 residues. Germline values: CDR1 SGHTA, CDR2 FQGNSA. The DNA of the CDR3 is TGTGCCAGCAGCTCCCTTACACCGGAAGCTTTCTTT. This gives the protein CASSSLTPEAFF.

V and J are TRBV7-9 and TRBJ2-7; 11 bases fit TRBD2. The CDR3 totals 15 residues. V shed 3 bases and J 5 bases; nucleotides not matched to a gene: 6. Germline lookup yields CDR1 SEHNR and CDR2 FQNEAQ (reference sequence). The chain's CDR3 is CASSFNLAGGHEQYF. CDR3 coding DNA: TGTGCCAGCAGCTTTAATCTAGCGGGGGGCCACGAGCAGTACTTC.

This chain links TRBV19 with TRBJ1-4, with D perhaps TRBD1 (6 bases). The CDR3 length is 15 residues. Trimming pared 6 bases from V and 0 bases from J, leaving 11 bases between. From germline, CDR1 is LNHDA and CDR2 SQIVND (reference sequence). The CDR3 spells CASSGQSATNEKLFF. The CDR3 DNA follows: TGTGCCAGTAGCGGACAGTCTGCAACTAATGAAAAACTGTTTTTT.

The rearrangement links TRBV5-6 to TRBJ1-4, with 7 bases aligning to TRBD1. V lost 0 bases to trimming and J lost 8 bases; unmatched junction nucleotides: 10. The CDR3 has 16 amino acids. CDR1 SGHDT and CDR2 YYEEEE come from the germline V gene. For the CDR3, the DNA is TGTGCCAGCAGCTTGGCGCCCGACAGGGTAGAAGAAAAACTGTTTTTT. It codes for CASSLAPDRVEEKLFF. The full variable domain, rest sourced from reference TRBV5-6 and TRBJ1-4, is DAGVTQSPTHLIKTRGQQVTLRCSPKSGHDTVSWYQQALGQGPQFIFQYYEEEERQRGNFPDRFSGHQFPNYSSELNVNALLLGDSALYLCASSLAPDRVEEKLFFGSGTQLSVL.

This clonotype has more than one count but fewer than ten. The V call is TRBV29-1, the J call TRBJ2-5; D remains unclear. The CDR3 covers 14 residues. V lost 4 bases, J lost 2 bases, and 14 bases lay in between. CDR1 and CDR2 (germline): SQVTM, ANQGSEA. CDR3: CSVATLSPQETQYF. CDR3 bases: TGCAGCGTTGCAACACTCTCGCCGCAAGAGACCCAGTACTTC.

V gene TRBV28 combines with J gene TRBJ1-6, with D possibly matching TRBD1 (6 bases). Germline-derived CDR1 and CDR2 are MDHEN and SYDVKM. The CDR3 sequence is 16 residues long. The V end lost 5 bases, the J end lost 9 bases, and 20 bases lay between the germline ends. For the CDR3, the DNA is TGTGCCAGCAGTCCCCCCCTCACAGGGACGGGTTCACCCCTCCACTTT. This sequence encodes CASSPPLTGTGSPLHF. Using reference TRBV28 and TRBJ1-6 for the parts outside the CDR3, the full variable domain is DVKVTQSSRYLVKRTGEKVFLECVQDMDHENMFWYRQDPGLGLRLIYFSYDVKMKEKGDIPEGYSVSREKKERFSLILESASTNQTSMYLCASSPPLTGTGSPLHFGNGTRLTVT.

A few counts support this clonotype. The chain joins TRBV6-1 to TRBJ2-7; 9 bases are a match to TRBD2. CDR1 MNHNS and CDR2 SASEGT come from the germline V gene. The CDR3 is 15 residues long. The V and J ends lost 7 bases and 0 bases, in that order; junction bases with no gene match: 7. The chain's CDR3 is CASTLEAGGSYEQYF. CDR3 DNA sequence: TGTGCCAGCACCCTAGAAGCGGGAGGCTCCTACGAGCAGTACTTC.

This clonotype showed up many times. The rearrangement uses TRBV7-8 and TRBJ2-7; weak D call: TRBD2 (6 bases). Between the trimmed V and J ends, which lost 4 bases and 3 bases, there was a span of 10 bases. The CDR3 consists of 13 residues. Germline lookup yields CDR1 SGHVS and CDR2 FQNEAQ. The CDR3 reads CASSSTSIYEQYF. For the CDR3, the DNA is TGTGCCAGCAGCTCGACTAGTATCTACGAGCAGTACTTC.

The genes are TRBV19 and TRBJ1-1, with 9 bases identical to TRBD1. The CDR3 totals 16 residues. V lost 6 bases, J lost 0 bases, and 8 bases stayed unmatched. Germline V gene lookup returns CDR1 LNHDA and CDR2 SQIVND (reference sequence). The CDR3 coding sequence is TGTGCCAGTAGGGACAGGGGCCAGCAGGTGAACACTGAAGCTTTCTTT. Translation gives CASRDRGQQVNTEAFF.

V gene TRBV7-2 combines with J gene TRBJ2-5; 11 bases line up with TRBD1. CDR1 SGHTA and CDR2 FQGNSA come from the germline V gene. V was pared by 5 bases and J by 5 bases, with 7 bases of the junction left unmatched. The CDR3 runs to 15 residues. In DNA, the CDR3 is TGTGCCAGCAGCCCATGGACAGGGGGCAGGGAGACCCAGTACTTC. Translating gives CASSPWTGGRETQYF.

This clonotype has at least ten counts. The chain links TRBV7-2 to TRBJ2-1; D possibly matches TRBD1 or TRBD2 (7 bases each). The CDR3 length is 14 residues. The V end was cut by 6 bases, the J end by 8 bases, with 17 bases between. Germline V gene sequence: CDR1 SGHTA, CDR2 FQGNSA. The CDR3: CASRVGGGSDEQFF. The CDR3 nucleotides read TGTGCCAGCAGAGTAGGGGGCGGGAGTGATGAGCAGTTCTTC. Full variable domain (rest looked up from reference TRBV7-2 and TRBJ2-1): GAGVSQSPSNKVTEKGKDVELRCDPISGHTALYWYRQSLGQGLEFLIYFQGNSAPDKSGLPSDRFSAERTGGSVSTLTIQRTQQEDSAVYLCASRVGGGSDEQFFGPGTRLTVL.

This clonotype has more than one count but fewer than ten. V is TRBV19 and J is TRBJ2-1; D may be TRBD2 (6 bases). Trimming left V 8 bases short and J 10 bases short, with 21 bases between. Germline V gene sequence: CDR1 LNHDA, CDR2 SQIVND (reference sequence). CDR3 length: 14 residues. The chain's CDR3 is CASGHGLSFGEQFF. CDR3 DNA sequence: TGTGCCAGTGGCCACGGACTATCGTTTGGGGAGCAGTTCTTC.

This clonotype was recorded a few times. The gene calls are TRBV5-1 and TRBJ1-2; D uncertain. The V and J ends lost 4 bases and 7 bases respectively, with 17 bases between them. This CDR3 is built from 14 residues. The germline V gene has CDR1 SGHRS and CDR2 YFSETQ. This chain's CDR3 is CASSVWGSSSGYTF. DNA of the CDR3: TGCGCCAGCAGCGTTTGGGGTTCGAGTAGTGGCTACACCTTC. Looking up the rest from reference TRBV5-1 and TRBJ1-2 gives the full variable domain: KAGVTQTPRYLIKTRGQQVTLSCSPISGHRSVSWYQQTPGQGLQFLFEYFSETQRNKGNFPGRFSGRQFSNSRSEMNVSTLELGDSALYLCASSVWGSSSGYTFGSGTRLTVV.

J is TRBJ1-2 and V is TRBV19, with 8 bases identical to TRBD1. After removal of 5 bases from V and 3 bases from J, the junction contained 5 bases not matched to a gene. The germline gives CDR1 LNHDA, CDR2 SQIVND (reference sequence). The CDR3 spans 14 residues. In DNA form, the CDR3 reads TGTGCCAGTAGTGTTCCAGGGGGCGACTATGGCTACACCTTC. Translating it yields CASSVPGGDYGYTF.

The chain employs TRBV9 and TRBJ2-2; the D gene is possibly TRBD1 (6 bases). The V gene's germline CDR1 is SGDLS and CDR2 YYNGEE. V was shortened by 2 bases and J by 1 base, with 12 bases between the two germline ends. CDR3 length equals 16 residues. CDR3 sequence reads: CASSVEPQGNTGELFF. DNA for the CDR3: TGTGCCAGCAGCGTTGAACCACAGGGGAACACCGGGGAGCTGTTTTTT.

This clonotype appeared a few times. This rearrangement joins TRBV7-8 to TRBJ2-3; 10 nucleotides match TRBD2. The germline V gene has CDR1 SGHVS and CDR2 FQNEAQ. V lost 5 bases, J lost 1 base, and 9 bases stayed unmatched. The CDR3 has 17 residues. The CDR3 region is CASSASGRGNRTDTQYF. Written as DNA, the CDR3 is TGTGCCAGCAGCGCCAGCGGGAGGGGTAATCGCACAGATACGCAGTATTTT.

This clonotype has only one observation. The V gene is TRBV5-3, the J gene TRBJ1-2; tentative D call: TRBD1 (5 bases). TRBV5-3 is identified as an open reading frame with a role that is uncertain. Trimming shortened V by 4 bases and J by 4 bases, and 17 bases separated the two germline ends. The CDR3 sequence is 15 residues long. Written as DNA, the CDR3 is TGTGCCAGAAGCATAACCCCGGGGGAACCCTATGGCTACACCTTC. Protein sequence: CARSITPGEPYGYTF.

The gene calls are TRBV10-3 and TRBJ1-1; the D gene is possibly TRBD1 (6 bases). The length of the CDR3 is 13 residues. Germline CDR1 ENHRY, CDR2 SYGVKD. V gave up 3 bases and J gave up 1 base, with 6 bases separating them. The CDR3 region is CAISEGGNTEAFF. The CDR3 coding sequence is TGTGCCATCAGTGAAGGGGGGAACACTGAAGCTTTCTTT.

The chain joins TRBV7-6 to TRBJ2-6, with 8 positions matching TRBD2. Germline V gives CDR1 SGHVS, CDR2 FNYEAQ. This CDR3 comprises 18 residues. With 1 base clipped from V and 8 bases from J, the junction kept 13 bases outside the gene matches. The CDR3 loop is CASSLGGKLAERTNVLTF. The CDR3 nucleotides read TGTGCCAGCAGCTTAGGAGGTAAACTAGCGGAGAGAACCAACGTCCTGACTTTC.

This clonotype was seen a few times. The CDR3 spells CASRPDRGQEEGNQPQHF. The CDR3 DNA follows: TGTGCCAGCAGACCAGACAGGGGGCAGGAGGAAGGCAATCAGCCCCAGCATTTT. The rearrangement links TRBV6-1 to TRBJ1-5, with 10 bases fitting TRBD1. Trimming removed 6 bases from V and 2 bases from J; junction bases left unmatched: 13. The germline V gene has CDR1 MNHNS and CDR2 SASEGT. The length of the CDR3 is 18 residues.

This clonotype turned up a few times. The chain joins TRBV7-2 to TRBJ2-3, with D perhaps given as TRBD1 or TRBD2 (6 bases each). V was clipped by 0 bases and J by 14 bases, with 30 bases between them. The CDR3 is 18 residues long. Looked up from germline, CDR1 is SGHTA and CDR2 is FQGNSA. The CDR3 nucleotides read TGTGCCAGCAGCTTAGCAGAAATCACGTCAGGACGAGGAGGGGGTGGGTATTTT. This gives the protein CASSLAEITSGRGGGGYF.

This clonotype was counted many times. The chain uses TRBV14 and TRBJ1-1; TRBD1 is a possible D gene (5 bases). There are 11 residues in the CDR3. Trimming took 5 bases from V and 11 from J, leaving 12 bases between them. CDR1 SGHDN and CDR2 FVKESK come from the germline V gene. The CDR3 spells CASSSPGPAFF. In DNA form, the CDR3 reads TGTGCCAGCAGCTCGCCGGGACCTGCTTTCTTT.

J is TRBJ1-5 and V is TRBV12-3 or TRBV12-4; D remains ambiguous. The CDR3 totals 15 residues. The germline V and J ends were trimmed by 2 bases and 6 bases, with 14 bases remaining between them. The CDR3 coding sequence is TGTGCCAGCAGTTTATTCCTCTCTCAAAGTCAGCCCCAGCATTTT. It codes for CASSLFLSQSQPQHF.

This chain joins TRBV12-3 or TRBV12-4 and TRBJ1-2; 11 positions agree with TRBD1. CDR3 length: 15 amino acids. With V trimmed by 3 bases and J by 1 base, 1 base remained unmatched. The CDR3 loop reads CASSFGTGGNYGYTF. CDR3 nucleotides: TGTGCCAGCAGTTTTGGGACAGGGGGTAACTATGGCTACACCTTC.

This clonotype has more than one count but fewer than ten. The rearrangement uses TRBV7-9 and TRBJ2-5; 9 bases line up with TRBD2. Per the germline V gene, CDR1 is SEHNR and CDR2 is FQNEAQ (reference sequence). The CDR3 runs 16 residues. Germline trimming cut 0 bases from V and 6 bases from J; bases unmatched to any gene: 8. This chain's CDR3 is CASSLAISGRYQTQYF. CDR3 nucleotide sequence: TGTGCCAGCAGCTTAGCGATCAGCGGGAGGTACCAGACCCAGTACTTC.

The chain combines TRBV10-3 with TRBJ2-2; 7 bases fit TRBD2. The junction had 5 bases not matched to a gene; V was cut back by 5 bases and J by 2 bases. This CDR3 is 15 amino acids long. The V gene's germline CDR1 is ENHRY and CDR2 SYGVKD. CDR3 DNA: TGTGCCATCAGTCACGGGACTACTAACACCGGGGAGCTGTTTTTT. Its translation: CAISHGTTNTGELFF.